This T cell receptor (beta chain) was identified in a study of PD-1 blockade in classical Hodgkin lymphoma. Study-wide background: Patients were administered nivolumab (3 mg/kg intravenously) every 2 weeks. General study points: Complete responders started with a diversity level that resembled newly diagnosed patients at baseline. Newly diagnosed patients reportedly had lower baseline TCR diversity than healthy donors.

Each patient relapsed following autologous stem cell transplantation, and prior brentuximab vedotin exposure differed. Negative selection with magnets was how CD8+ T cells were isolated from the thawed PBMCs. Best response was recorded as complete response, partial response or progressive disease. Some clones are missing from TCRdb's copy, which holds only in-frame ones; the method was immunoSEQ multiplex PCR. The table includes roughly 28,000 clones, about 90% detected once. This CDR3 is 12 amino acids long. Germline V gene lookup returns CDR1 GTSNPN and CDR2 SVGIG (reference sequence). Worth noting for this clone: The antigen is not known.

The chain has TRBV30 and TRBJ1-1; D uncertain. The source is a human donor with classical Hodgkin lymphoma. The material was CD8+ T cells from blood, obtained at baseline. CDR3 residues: CAWVLEDTEAFF. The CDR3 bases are TGTGCTTGGGTATTGGAGGACACTGAAGCTTTCTTT.